Listed below are T cell receptor beta chains from one sample, sequenced in a study of T cells in Graves' hyperthyroidism and ophthalmopathy. From the multiplex PCR reads, TCRdb called clonotypes with MiXCR, one entry per CDR3 protein. The sample lists around 300,000 distinct CDR3 sequences; roughly 14% were seen once. The sample was blood. All receptors come from a young woman with Graves' hyperthyroidism that later progressed to Graves' ophthalmopathy. Both conserved end residues are part of each CDR3. A D gene is named only where the DNA matches it firmly. Not every row has a clone size; where given, it reads once, few, many or a size class.

j_call	v_call	d_call	clone_size	cdr3_aa	cdr3_nt
TRBJ1-1	TRBV5-4	-	-	CASSPPDTNTEAFF	TGTGCCAGCAGCCCCCCCGACACGAACACTGAAGCTTTCTTT
TRBJ2-5	TRBV24-1	TRBD2	-	CATSVILGQAGGGAQYF	TGTGCCACCAGTGTCATACTCGGTCAAGCGGGAGGGGGAGCCCAGTACTTC
TRBJ1-5	TRBV24-1	-	many	CAISTGNQPQHF	TGTGCCATCTCAACAGGGAATCAGCCCCAGCATTTT
TRBJ2-1	TRBV28	TRBD2	many	CASSSGLAGSAYSEQFF	TGTGCCAGCAGTTCCGGACTAGCGGGATCGGCTTATAGTGAGCAGTTCTTC
TRBJ1-5	TRBV5-8	-	many	CASSLASSNQPQHF	TGTGCCAGCAGCTTGGCGAGCAGCAATCAGCCCCAGCATTTT
TRBJ2-7	TRBV9	-	many	CASSAGSSYEQYF	TGTGCCAGCAGCGCAGGGAGCTCCTACGAGCAGTACTTC
TRBJ2-1	TRBV5-1	-	many	CASSLYQRAYNEQFF	TGCGCCAGCAGCTTGTATCAGCGGGCTTACAATGAGCAGTTCTTC
TRBJ2-2	TRBV12-3/TRBV12-4	-	many	CASSSRGGELFF	TGTGCCAGCAGTTCTAGGGGCGGGGAGCTGTTTTTT
TRBJ2-7	TRBV7-9	TRBD2	many	CASSIMGTINSYEQYF	TGTGCCAGCAGCATCATGGGGACTATAAACTCCTACGAGCAGTACTTC
TRBJ1-1	TRBV13	-	many	CASSPSAGFMNTEAFF	TGTGCCAGCAGCCCTTCTGCGGGGTTTATGAACACTGAAGCTTTCTTT
TRBJ2-1	TRBV6-2/TRBV6-3	-	many	CASSPASELGNEQFF	TGTGCCAGCAGTCCAGCGTCGGAGTTGGGCAATGAGCAGTTCTTC
TRBJ1-5	TRBV11-2	-	-	CASSLVLGNSNQPQHF	TGTGCCAGCAGCTTGGTCCTAGGAAATAGCAATCAGCCCCAGCATTTT
TRBJ1-6	TRBV28	-	many	CASSSRLNSPLHF	TGTGCCAGCAGTTCCAGATTAAATTCACCCCTCCACTTT
TRBJ2-2	TRBV29-1	TRBD1	-	CSVRTGEGTGELFF	TGCAGCGTGCGGACAGGAGAGGGGACCGGGGAGCTGTTTTTT
TRBJ2-2	TRBV7-9	TRBD2	-	CASNKDRLAGASGELFF	TGTGCCAGCAACAAAGATAGGCTAGCGGGAGCGAGCGGGGAGCTGTTTTTT
TRBJ1-5	TRBV7-2	-	many	CASSSGWRQPQHF	TGTGCCAGCAGCTCAGGGTGGAGACAGCCCCAGCATTTT
TRBJ1-1	TRBV28	TRBD1	many	CASSRGGLATEAFF	TGTGCCAGCAGCAGAGGGGGCTTGGCCACTGAAGCTTTCTTT
TRBJ1-1	TRBV2	-	many	CASSEARGPITEAFF	TGTGCCAGCAGTGAAGCCAGGGGACCGATAACTGAAGCTTTCTTT
TRBJ2-1	TRBV29-1	TRBD2	few	CSVEIAGDNEQFF	TGCAGCGTTGAGATAGCGGGAGACAATGAGCAGTTCTTC
TRBJ2-5	TRBV28	-	many	CASETGGRETQYF	TGTGCCAGCGAAACCGGGGGACGGGAGACCCAGTACTTC
TRBJ2-4	TRBV27	TRBD1	many	CASSPEAGTGDNIQYF	TGTGCCAGCAGTCCCGAGGCAGGGACAGGGGACAACATTCAGTACTTC
TRBJ2-7	TRBV28	-	many	CASSLNFEQYF	TGTGCCAGCAGTTTAAATTTCGAGCAGTACTTC
TRBJ2-1	TRBV27	TRBD2	many	CASTPGLAAYNEQFF	TGTGCCAGCACCCCGGGACTAGCGGCCTACAATGAGCAGTTCTTC
TRBJ2-5	TRBV24-1	-	-	CATSDLQRETQYF	TGTGCCACCAGTGATTTGCAAAGAGAGACCCAGTACTTC